The clone carrying this TCR beta chain was picked up a small number of times. Its target is not known. The sample is drawn from a study of long-term antiretroviral therapy in people with HIV. Overall study results and limits: Diversity increased after ART yet remained lower than in transplant donor controls.

With survey level as its setting, the immunoSEQ assay was v3.0. Assay used: immunoSEQ multiplex PCR; TCRdb lists only in-frame clones, some missing. The sample consists of fewer than 15,000 clones, almost 80% of them appearing once. The length of the CDR3 is 12 residues. V was shortened by 5 bases and J by 9 bases, with 10 bases between the two germline ends. Germline loops: CDR1 MNHNY, CDR2 SVGAGI (reference sequence). Treatment of all HIV participants took place in the United States. The sample in question was unsorted PBMCs, obtained 0.8 years before starting antiretroviral therapy. This sequence joins TRBV6-6 and TRBJ2-2; D remains ambiguous. The receptor was isolated from a woman between 40 and 50 years old with HIV. CDR3 loop: CASSLWPWELFF. CDR3 in DNA: TGTGCCAGCAGTCTTTGGCCGTGGGAGCTGTTTTTT.